One and the same sample provided the 19 T cell receptor beta chains below, sequenced in a study of CD8 T cells in ankylosing spondylitis. Their cognate antigens are unknown. Whole-study findings and limits: Several highly homologous variants made up a TCR beta motif, and this motif appeared characteristic of ankylosing spondylitis blood.

Via MiXCR, TCRdb re-called the 5' RACE reads, giving one row per CDR3 protein. The repertoire consists of fewer than 750,000 distinct CDR3 sequences, with about 20% occurring once and the leading ten covering around 20%. The material sequenced was blood, either unsorted or a sorted T cell fraction (not recorded which). These TCRs come from a male donor with ankylosing spondylitis.

The sample holds a few counts of this clonotype. The chain is built from TRBV7-6 and TRBJ2-1, with 10 bases aligning to TRBD2. The CDR3 is 16 amino acids. V dropped 4 bases and J dropped 10; count of bases not matched to a gene: 13. From germline, CDR1 is SGHVS and CDR2 FNYEAQ. CDR3 protein: CASSSDSGRPLEEQFF. The CDR3 DNA sequence: TGTGCCAGCAGCTCCGATAGCGGGAGGCCCCTGGAAGAGCAGTTCTTC.

This clonotype was recorded a few times. The rearrangement joins TRBV11-1 to TRBJ2-2; 11 bases align to TRBD2. CDR1 and CDR2 from the germline V gene are SGHAT and FQDESV (reference sequence). This CDR3 spans 17 amino acids. V was clipped by 6 bases and J by 0 bases; unmatched bases: 6. The CDR3 region has the DNA TGTGCCAGCAGGCCTGGACTAGCGGGCCCGAACACCGGGGAGCTGTTTTTT. Translated: CASRPGLAGPNTGELFF.

This clonotype came up many times. The chain carries TRBV25-1 and TRBJ2-2; D might be TRBD1 (6 bases). The ends were cut back, 2 bases at V and 3 bases at J, with 7 bases in the middle. CDR1 and CDR2 (germline): MGHDK, SYGVNS. The CDR3 is 14 amino acids. CDR3 amino acids: CASSEGGDTGELFF. Here the CDR3 DNA reads TGTGCCAGCAGTGAAGGGGGCGACACCGGGGAGCTGTTTTTT. Filled out from reference TRBV25-1 and TRBJ2-2, the complete variable domain reads EADIYQTPRYLVIGTGKKITLECSQTMGHDKMYWYQQDPGMELHLIHYSYGVNSTEKGDLSSESTVSRIRTEHFPLTLESARPSHTSQYLCASSEGGDTGELFFGEGSRLTVL.

This clonotype was seen more than once but under ten times. V usage is TRBV7-9 and J usage is TRBJ1-1; TRBD1 aligns across 9 bases. This CDR3 region has 16 residues. The junction had 13 bases not matched to a gene; V was cut back by 6 bases and J by 5 bases. The germline gives CDR1 SEHNR, CDR2 FQNEAQ (reference sequence). The CDR3 sequence is CASSTSSDRGETEAFF. Here the CDR3 DNA reads TGTGCCAGCAGTACTTCCTCGGACAGGGGTGAGACTGAAGCTTTCTTT.

The chain uses TRBV6-6 and TRBJ2-7, with D perhaps TRBD2 (5 bases). The CDR3 is 12 amino acids. The germline gives CDR1 MNHNY, CDR2 SVGAGI (reference sequence). The V gene lost 2 bases and the J gene lost 7 bases, with 9 bases spanning the gap. This chain's CDR3 is CASSYGGLEQYF. DNA of the CDR3: TGTGCCAGCAGTTACGGTGGACTTGAGCAGTACTTC.

This clonotype was counted ten times or more. The rearrangement joins TRBV27 to TRBJ1-2; TRBD1 matches at 8 bases. V trimming: 6 bases; J trimming: 5 bases; junction bases outside the gene matches: 8. This CDR3 contains 14 residues. CDR1 is MNHEY and CDR2 is SMNVEV in the germline V gene (reference sequence). The CDR3 spells CASSDGTGYYGYTF. CDR3 bases: TGTGCCAGCAGCGACGGGACAGGTTATTATGGCTACACCTTC.

This clonotype was detected ten times or more. This chain uses TRBV20-1 with TRBJ2-7, with TRBD2 identical over 7 bases. In germline, CDR1 is DFQATT, CDR2 SNEGSKA (reference sequence). This CDR3 is built from 15 residues. With V trimmed by 0 bases and J by 2 bases, 7 bases remained unmatched. CDR3 in DNA: TGCAGTGCTAGAGATCCGGCGGGAGAAGCCTACGAGCAGTACTTC. It yields the protein CSARDPAGEAYEQYF.

This clonotype was counted only a few times. This CDR3 is CASSPDRVDQPQHF. The CDR3 coding sequence is TGTGCCAGCAGCCCCGACAGGGTTGACCAGCCCCAGCATTTT. V usage is TRBV2 and J usage is TRBJ1-5, with 7 positions matching TRBD1. The CDR3 spans 14 residues. Trimming removed 6 bases from V and 7 bases from J; junction bases left unmatched: 9. Germline loops: CDR1 SNHLY, CDR2 FYNNEI.

This clonotype has a handful of counts. The genes are TRBV27 and TRBJ1-2, with 7 bases lining up with TRBD1. The CDR3 is 12 amino acids. V shed 6 bases and J 7 bases; nucleotides not matched to a gene: 5. Germline lookup yields CDR1 MNHEY and CDR2 SMNVEV (reference sequence). DNA of the CDR3: TGTGCCAGCAGAAACCCAGGGGGTGGCTACACCTTC. It translates to CASRNPGGGYTF.

This clonotype has more than one count but fewer than ten. CDR3 nucleotide sequence: TGTGCCAGCAGCCCCCAGGGCGGAGCCTACGAGCAGTACTTC. This sequence encodes CASSPQGGAYEQYF. The gene calls are TRBV3-1 and TRBJ2-7, with D possibly TRBD1 on 5 matching bases. The V and J ends lost 4 bases and 2 bases respectively, with 12 bases between them. Germline CDR1 and CDR2: LGHDT and YNNKEL (reference sequence). The CDR3 covers 14 residues.

The V call is TRBV10-1, the J call TRBJ2-2; D unresolved. Trimming stripped 0 bases from V and 0 bases from J, with 5 bases between. CDR3 length: 15 residues. Germline assignment: CDR1 WNHNN and CDR2 SYGVQD (reference sequence). The CDR3 is CASSESTSNTGELFF. CDR3 DNA: TGCGCCAGCAGTGAGTCGACTTCGAACACCGGGGAGCTGTTTTTT.

This clonotype has just a few counts. This chain joins TRBV21-1 and TRBJ2-1; TRBD2 is the table's D call and was not checked against the DNA. TRBV21-1 constitutes a pseudogene. CDR3 length equals 13 residues. The CDR3 nucleotides are TGTGCCAGCCGTAGCGGGAGCAGAAATGAGCAGTTCTTC. Its translation: CASRSGSRNEQFF.

The V call is TRBV10-3, the J call TRBJ1-2, with 7 bases aligning to TRBD1. CDR3 length equals 14 residues. CDR1 ENHRY and CDR2 SYGVKD come from the germline V gene. J gave up 1 base and V 3 bases, and 2 bases lay outside the gene matches. The CDR3 nucleotides are TGTGCCATCAGTGACCGACAGGGTAACTATGGCTACACCTTC. This encodes CAISDRQGNYGYTF.

The rearrangement uses TRBV20-1 and TRBJ2-1; 11 nucleotides line up with TRBD2. The junction had 7 bases not matched to a gene; V was cut back by 6 bases and J by 3 bases. In germline, CDR1 is DFQATT, CDR2 SNEGSKA (reference sequence). The CDR3 totals 15 residues. The CDR3 coding sequence is TGCAGTGCCCGGGGACTAGCGGATAACTACAATGAGCAGTTCTTC. Translating it yields CSARGLADNYNEQFF.

This clonotype has a count of ten or more. The chain carries TRBV29-1 and TRBJ2-7; no reliable D call. Germline loops: CDR1 SQVTM, CDR2 ANQGSEA. This CDR3 has 14 residues. Trimming pared 0 bases from V and 1 base from J, leaving 10 bases between. CDR3 loop: CSVEDSNGSYEQYF. The CDR3 bases are TGCAGCGTTGAAGATAGTAACGGGTCCTACGAGCAGTACTTC.

This clonotype was counted a single time. The chain has TRBV3-1 and TRBJ2-7, with a tentative D call TRBD1 (5 bases). CDR1 is LGHDT, CDR2 YNNKEL, per germline (reference sequence). The CDR3 spans 18 residues. With 4 bases removed from V and 0 bases from J, the gap between germline ends came to 22 bases. The CDR3, as DNA: TGTGCCAGCAGCCTTTCGCCCGAAACAGGATCCTACTCCTACGAGCAGTACTTC. It is translated as CASSLSPETGSYSYEQYF.

The genes are TRBV3-1 and TRBJ2-3, with D maybe TRBD2 (6 bases). Trimming took off 0 bases at V and 0 bases at J, with 13 bases between the two ends. Germline assignment: CDR1 LGHDT and CDR2 YNNKEL (reference sequence). There are 17 residues in the CDR3. For the CDR3, the DNA is TGTGCCAGCAGCCAAGATTACGGGGGAGCTAGCACAGATACGCAGTATTTT. Translated: CASSQDYGGASTDTQYF.

The chain combines TRBV3-1 with TRBJ1-1; D is unclear. V gave up 2 bases and J gave up 1 base, with 11 bases separating them. CDR3 length: 15 amino acids. The germline gives CDR1 LGHDT, CDR2 YNNKEL (reference sequence). The CDR3 reads CASSQSVRGNTEAFF. CDR3 DNA: TGTGCCAGCAGCCAAAGTGTACGCGGGAACACTGAAGCTTTCTTT.

The gene calls are TRBV7-6 and TRBJ1-1; D is undetermined. V was pared by 6 bases and J by 4 bases, with 15 bases between. Per germline, CDR1 SGHVS and CDR2 FNYEAQ. The CDR3 consists of 14 residues. The CDR3 coding sequence is TGTGCCAGCAGGGTGACCCCACTGAGCACTGAAGCTTTCTTT. Its protein product is CASRVTPLSTEAFF.